The following is a T cell receptor beta chain sequence with its context. The data are from a study of shared clonotypes between healthy human individuals. Each subset's genomic DNA was shared equally among a number of immunoSEQ plates. Approximately 30,000 T cell genomes (roughly 190 ng DNA) went into each sorted-subset replicate. In the study's own analysis: Quality scores were absent from the junction-only immunoSEQ sequences, so filtering differed. Libraries were prepared by immunoSEQ multiplex PCR; TCRdb keeps only in-frame clonotypes and omits some of them. Clone size and V and J calls were adopted from that table, with D and trimming inferred from the DNA. There are fewer than 1.4 million clones in the sample; 75% to 85% occur only once, and 0.61% lies in the top ten. Every donor was a Caucasian adult from Nashville, Tennessee. The sequence came from a man aged 18 to 29 in good health. Some clones in this sample may be carry-over from other donors' samples. Sequencing was performed on memory CD4+ T cells from PBMCs. Regarding subset: CD45RA-negative fraction.

The CDR3 nucleotides read TGCAGCTCCCGGAGGGCTACAGATACGCAGTATTTT. Protein product: CSSRRATDTQYF. The chain recombines TRBV29-1 with TRBJ2-3, with a tentative D call TRBD2 (6 bases). Germline V gene lookup returns CDR1 SQVTM and CDR2 ANQGSEA. V lost 8 bases and J 3 bases, leaving 12 bases between the germline ends. The CDR3 is 12 residues long.